This T cell receptor (beta chain) was obtained from a study of identical twins (dated by TCRdb to 2016 to 2017). Some background on the complete study: To test whether fetal clonotypes persist, this study deep-sequenced TCR alpha and beta repertoires from monozygotic twins, from unrelated adults of various ages, and from cord blood. To rule out contamination, the twin experiments were replicated at different times with different library preparation protocols. Broader findings and caveats from the paper: Zero-insertion analyses could be partly confounded by invariant T cells such as MAIT and iNKT, although diverse VJ usage argued against such confounding for most clonotypes. Because the same donors could not be followed over many years, the conclusions relied on cross-sectional statistical analysis. A weaker excess of twin sharing was found in beta out-of-frame sequences because the signal-to-noise ratio was lowered by fewer shared sequences. Out-of-frame TCR alpha sharing in monozygotic twins was systematically underestimated by recombination models, whereas sharing between unrelated individuals was in agreement with the recombination models. Fewer insertions were carried by abundant cord blood beta clonotypes; a weaker similar trend was observed in young adult naive repertoires, while no such trend was observed in memory repertoires. Compared with coincidental sharing between unrelated individuals, an excess of low generation-probability sequences was observed among out-of-frame TCR alpha sequences shared between twins.

The library relied on 5' RACE. TCRdb names Illumina HiSeq 2000 as the instrument used. Template switching added a universal primer binding site, and the final cDNA carried a unique molecular identifier that allowed TCR cDNA molecules to be counted accurately. First-strand cDNA for TCR alpha and beta chains was synthesized from specific primers in the conserved constant-segment region. Each cDNA library was double barcoded, with a SMART-Mk sample barcode plus Illumina barcodes, to control for contamination. Two successive PCR steps introduced TruSeq adapter sequences along with Illumina sample barcodes. The Illumina HiSeq platform was used with custom primers to sequence TCR alpha and beta cDNA libraries. The authors processed their data as follows. MiGEC was used to process raw reads and extract unique molecular identifiers, and MiXCR was used to find CDR3 positions. For each individual, recombination models were inferred using an EM algorithm with the repgenHMM and IGoR tools. Shared clonotypes were analyzed with the tcR package in R, and sharing was normalized by the product of cloneset sizes. Out-of-frame nonproductive sequences were analyzed to study raw recombination free of thymic and clonal selection effects. TCRdb trimmed public reads at Q25 via fastp, called clones via MiXCR and kept in-frame beta chains. Each CDR3 protein appears once, grouped with its most common genes and DNA. TCRdb, rather than the study authors, made the V and J calls. In all, the sample holds about 1.7 million distinct CDR3 sequences, and about 32% of those were seen once. The ten largest clones take up under 0.35% of the sample.

Every donor in the study was a healthy Caucasian. Remarks on this clonotype: Its antigen is currently not known. No base qualities exist here, and no much larger clone lies one base off it.

The germline V gene provides CDR1 KGHSH and CDR2 LQKENI. The CDR3 contains 14 residues, cysteine and phenylalanine counted. Only CDR3 DNA is held: 42 bases, read in frame from base 1. Deletion took 0 bases off V and 7 bases off J, with a span of 12 bases between the germline ends. Material for sequencing was cord blood. The receptor chain draws on TRBV18 and TRBJ1-2; the D gene is unclear. This receptor was obtained from a newborn girl in good health. The CDR3 reads as follows: CASSPPKGNSGYTF. In nucleotides, the sequence is TGTGCCAGCTCACCACCTAAAGGGAATAGTGGCTACACCTTC.